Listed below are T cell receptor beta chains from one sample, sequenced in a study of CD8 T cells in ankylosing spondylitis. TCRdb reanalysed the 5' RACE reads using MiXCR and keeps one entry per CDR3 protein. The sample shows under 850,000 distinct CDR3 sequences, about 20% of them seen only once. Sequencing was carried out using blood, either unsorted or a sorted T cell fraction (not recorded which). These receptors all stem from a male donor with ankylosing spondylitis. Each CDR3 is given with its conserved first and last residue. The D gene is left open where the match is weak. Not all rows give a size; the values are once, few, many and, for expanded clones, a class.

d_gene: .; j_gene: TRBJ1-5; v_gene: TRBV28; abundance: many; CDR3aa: CASNRVDNQPQHF; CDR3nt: TGTGCCAGCAACAGGGTAGACAATCAGCCCCAGCATTTT
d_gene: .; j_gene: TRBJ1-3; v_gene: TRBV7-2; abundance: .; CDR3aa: CASSSVSGNTIYF; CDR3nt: TGTGCCAGCAGCTCGGTATCTGGAAACACCATATATTTT
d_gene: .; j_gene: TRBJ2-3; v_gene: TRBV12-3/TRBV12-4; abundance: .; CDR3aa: CASSSAEKQYF; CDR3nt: TGTGCCAGCAGTTCGGCCGAGAAGCAGTATTTT
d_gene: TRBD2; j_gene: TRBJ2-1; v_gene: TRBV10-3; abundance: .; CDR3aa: CAISERAGTSLNEQFF; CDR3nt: TGTGCCATCAGTGAGAGGGCGGGGACTAGTTTGAATGAGCAGTTCTTC
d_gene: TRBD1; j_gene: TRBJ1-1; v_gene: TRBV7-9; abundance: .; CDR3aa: CASSALRGMNTEAFF; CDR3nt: TGTGCCAGCAGCGCCCTCAGGGGGATGAACACTGAAGCTTTCTTT
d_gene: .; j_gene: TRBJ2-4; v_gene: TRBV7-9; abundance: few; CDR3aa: CASSLRGQPLAKNIQYF; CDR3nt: TGTGCCAGCAGCTTACGCGGCCAACCATTAGCCAAAAACATTCAGTACTTC
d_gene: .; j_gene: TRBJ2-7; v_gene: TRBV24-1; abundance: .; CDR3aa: CATSDGWKRWTSYEQYF; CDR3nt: TGTGCCACCAGTGATGGGTGGAAAAGATGGACCTCCTACGAGCAGTACTTC
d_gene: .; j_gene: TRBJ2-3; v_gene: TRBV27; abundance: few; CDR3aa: CASSLRQAGRGDTQYF; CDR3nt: TGTGCCAGCAGTTTAAGGCAGGCGGGACGGGGAGATACGCAGTATTTT
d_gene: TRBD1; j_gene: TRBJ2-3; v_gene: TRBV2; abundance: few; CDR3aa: CASSEVGGTGAEYF; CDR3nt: TGTGCCAGCAGTGAAGTGGGCGGGACAGGGGCTGAGTATTTT
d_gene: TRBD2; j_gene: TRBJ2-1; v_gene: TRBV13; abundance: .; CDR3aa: CASSETGTSGDGNEQFF; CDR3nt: TGTGCCAGCAGCGAGACCGGGACTAGCGGGGACGGGAATGAGCAGTTCTTC
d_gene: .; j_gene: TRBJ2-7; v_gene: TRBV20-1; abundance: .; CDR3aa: CSAPKPDWGSYEQYF; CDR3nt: TGCAGTGCCCCGAAGCCGGACTGGGGATCCTACGAGCAGTACTTC
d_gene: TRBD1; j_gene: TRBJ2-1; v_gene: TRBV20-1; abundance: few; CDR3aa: CSARAPGTGNNEQFF; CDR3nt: TGCAGTGCTAGAGCCCCCGGGACAGGGAACAATGAGCAGTTCTTC
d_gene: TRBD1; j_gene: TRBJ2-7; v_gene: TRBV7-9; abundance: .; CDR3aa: CASSLSEQGIYEQYF; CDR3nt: TGTGCCAGCAGCCTTTCGGAACAGGGGATCTACGAGCAGTACTTC
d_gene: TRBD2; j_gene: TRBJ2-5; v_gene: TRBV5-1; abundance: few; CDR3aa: CASRASGAQETQYF; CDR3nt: TGCGCCAGCAGAGCAAGCGGGGCCCAAGAGACCCAGTACTTC
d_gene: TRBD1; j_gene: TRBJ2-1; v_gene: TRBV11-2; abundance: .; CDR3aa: CASSFEGQSYNEQFF; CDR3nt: TGTGCCAGCAGCTTTGAGGGACAGTCCTACAATGAGCAGTTCTTC